This T cell receptor (beta chain) was retrieved from a study of T-cell memory formation after mild COVID-19. Notes on the study in general: Day 15 to 85 contracting clones showed balanced CD4/CD8; day 15 to 37 expanders favored CD4+. Memory from before infection featured some responding clones, which suggests cross-reactive memory joined. Nothing showed for sure that second-wave clones peaking on day 37 were SARS-CoV-2 specific.

Amplification by 5'RACE using constant-segment primers produced TCR alpha and TCR beta cDNA libraries that carried sample barcodes and UMIs. TCRdb reprocessed the 5' RACE reads via MiXCR and lists one record per CDR3 protein. The table lists fewer than 400,000 distinct CDR3 sequences, about 16% of them singletons. For this clonotype: Its antigen is as yet unknown.

This CDR3 contains 14 residues. Germline CDR1 reads MNHEY; CDR2 reads SVGAGI. V lost 6 bases and J 9 bases, leaving 18 bases between the germline ends. The receptor was isolated from a man between 18 and 29 years old who had mild COVID-19 (a few samples of this study predate the infection). Cell type and time point are not known. The specimen sequenced was PBMCs or a T cell subset sorted from them (not recorded which). The chain has TRBV6-5 and TRBJ2-1; D may be TRBD1 (6 bases). CDR3 sequence: CASSIQGGVFEQFF. The CDR3 DNA is TGTGCCAGCAGCATACAGGGTGGGGTATTTGAGCAGTTCTTC.